This T cell receptor beta chain was recovered during a study of cytomegalovirus exposure and HLA in healthy donors (dated by TCRdb to the late 2010s). Some background on the complete study: In an earlier analysis of several hundred of the donors, under 300 Gb of sequence data and about 110 million unique TCR beta sequences from roughly 200 million T cells were reported. Genome-wide SNP genotypes for about 65% of the roughly 700 donors were used in a later genetic analysis, which treated that subset as a discovery cohort. The later analysis used no new phenotypic data to find candidate immune exposures, relying instead on TCR beta sequences and their occurrence across donors. Both class I and class II loci were covered by HLA typing, at four-digit resolution. On average, around 200,000 unique TCR beta nucleotide sequences were sequenced per donor among a few hundred genotyped donors of the cohort, with about 17% of those sequences being non-productive. Roughly 5 DR-DQ haplotypes were handled as single units for association and clustering because linkage in the cohort was strong. The T cell repertoires of some 670 subjects were profiled by immunosequencing and related to cytomegalovirus serostatus. An earlier analysis of some 500 of the donors applied high-throughput TCR beta sequencing to assess whether each TCR beta V gene segment acted as functional or pseudogenic. All discovery cohort repertoires had been generated using a single sequencing platform. To predict cytomegalovirus infection status, the study combined high-throughput TCR immunosequencing, statistical association of individual TCRs with disease status, and machine learning. The study aimed to test whether signatures of past pathogen exposure could be identified by cataloging public T cell receptors. Of the roughly 400 genotyped donors, approximately 80% fell in the genetic ancestry cluster associated with self-reported Caucasian donors. The number of typed donors differed by locus: about 620-640 for A, B, C, DRB1 and DQB1; 500 to 550 for DQA1; 606 for DPA1; and some 470 for DPB1. An early release covering about 600 HLA-typed donors comprised about 290 gigabases of sequencing data and tens of millions of unique TCR sequences. Along with the roughly 670-subject first cohort, a separate validation cohort of about 110 different subjects was used. Donor age, sex, ethnicity and CMV serostatus were compiled together with the repertoire data. A later analysis re-analyzed previously published TCR beta repertoires from about 730 donors and added high-resolution HLA genotyping to study TCR occurrence patterns.

The paper's findings and limits, for the study overall: A further reported finding was that TCR beta sequences accurately predicted the HLA-A and HLA-B alleles for most subjects in the first cohort. Because HLA typing was unavailable for some donors at each locus, only the typed subset was used in association tests. A later analysis associated 15,000 to 20,000 TCR beta sequences with specific HLA alleles at a false discovery rate of 0.05. This cohort had only TCR beta chains sequenced, and the lack of alpha or paired-chain data limited which features could be detected. Some IMGT-functional V segments, including TRBV6-2 and TRBV6-3, could not be told apart with the 87-base-pair reads, so those segments were excluded. A total of 150 or so TCR beta chains were listed by the study as associated with cytomegalovirus. Three of the identified cytomegalovirus-associated TCR beta chains were confirmed in vitro to be specific for cytomegalovirus antigens. The only immune exposure information available for the cohort was CMV serostatus. While some public TCRs were present in many individuals, most TCR sequences turned up only very rarely across donors. An association between a missense DCLRE1C variant and V-gene and J-gene trimming of TCR beta chains was found in a later genetic analysis and replicated in an independent cohort. The sequencing pipeline was judged likely to have produced a cluster of highly shared sequence variants as a technical artifact. In an earlier analysis of roughly 500 of the donors, most TCR beta V segments appeared in productive rearrangements about 87% or about 30% of the time, broadly matching IMGT annotations. Linkage disequilibrium might explain the correlated functional status among segregating V segments, but an unknown experimental factor could not be excluded. The classifier was reported to diagnose cytomegalovirus status with high specificity and sensitivity in both the original and validation cohorts. It was suggested by the authors that the approach could potentially be generalized to other disease states and immunological phenotypes. A later analysis found that HLA-associated TCR beta chains were more clonally expanded and had lower generation probabilities than equally common non-associated chains. According to a later analysis, most CMV-associated TCR beta chains appeared to be HLA-restricted, and the HLA associations seemed to be driven largely by CMV exposure. When HLA alleles, especially DR and DQ, strongly co-occurred, attributing TCR associations to individual alleles was difficult. Compared with the approximately 600-donor mean, donors in an Asian-associated ancestry cluster had fewer N-insertions in productive TCRs, according to a later genetic analysis. Because counts were too low, seventeen rarely observed V segments, including chromosome 9 orphons, were left out of the earlier analysis of approximately 580 of the donors. In a later analysis, the rate of TCR association differed among HLA loci, with DRB1 alleles having the most associated TCRs and HLA-C alleles having the fewest. Several of the top co-occurrence clusters appeared to be linked to parvovirus B19, influenza, CMV and Epstein-Barr virus, according to a later analysis. Sequencing depth was assumed to be roughly uniform across donors in the presence/absence analyses, though that assumption may not hold.

The method behind the library was the immunoSEQ multiplex PCR assay. For the multiplex PCR, a mixture combining 60 forward primers for TCR Vbeta segments and 13 reverse primers for TCR Jbeta segments was used. The CDR3 region of rearranged TCR beta genes was amplified from genomic DNA with a multiplex PCR assay. On the Illumina HiSeq System, the amplified TCR beta libraries were sequenced as 87-base-pair reads. The paper's data handling went like this. A later analysis tallied tens of millions of unique TCR beta chains across the 666 repertoires, and some 12 million of those chains were shared by two or more donors. Raw reads were error-corrected and collapsed into unique sequences by a nearest-neighbor algorithm in which closely related sequences were merged to remove PCR and sequencing errors. To assign V, D and J gene segments, CDR3 sequences were aligned to IMGT reference sequences. For a sequence to be retained, a match of at least six nucleotides was required to both a V gene segment and a J gene segment. A rearrangement counted as productive if the CDR3 had no stop codons and remained in frame with V and J, and every other rearrangement counted as non-productive. Following IMGT convention, CDR3 was defined as the stretch from the second conserved V-encoded cysteine up to the conserved J-encoded phenylalanine. The earlier analysis of some 540 of the donors excluded any sequence lacking an unambiguous match to a single V gene segment. In an earlier analysis of some 590 of the donors, a V segment was called functional when productive rearrangements were above 56.7%, and segregating when the standard deviation between donors exceeded 5%. A statistical classification framework was built to diagnose cytomegalovirus status from the catalog of TCR beta chain sequences. V and J gene assignment, in a later analysis, came from comparing TCR nucleotide sequences with IMGT/GENE-DB human TR gene sequences. Using the TCRdist pipeline, a later analysis assigned CDR3 sequences along with most-parsimonious VDJ recombination scenarios. In a later analysis, each TCR beta chain was defined by its CDR3 amino acid sequence together with its V-gene family, and reads lacking a unique V-gene family were excluded. To address suspected cross-contamination and a sequencing artifact, a later analysis removed approximately 600 highly shared, low-generation-probability nucleotide sequences. For each public chain, a later analysis derived a clonal expansion index from normalized ranks of inferred template counts within each repertoire. Generation probabilities in a later analysis came from a VDJ recombination model fitted to out-of-frame rearrangements, and those results were checked against IGoR. In a later analysis, TCR-TCR, TCR-HLA and TCR-CMV co-occurrence was scored with hypergeometric tests, and a repertoire-size bias correction was applied to TCR pairs. False discovery rates were estimated in a later analysis by permuting HLA or CMV assignments 20 times. In a later analysis, co-occurring TCRs were grouped using DBSCAN, with TCRdist sequence similarity added in when clustering inside HLA-allele-positive subsets. For co-occurrence clustering, repertoires with fewer than 30,000 or more than 120,000 public chains were excluded, along with five repertoires with anomalous nucleotide sharing. TCRdb stores this immuneACCESS table with in-frame sequences only. Part of the clones is absent; in the studies checked, under half of the shortfall reflects unresolved V genes, and no reason is known for the rest. The V and J calls and clone size come from that table; D and trimming were worked out from the DNA. This sample holds some 90,000 clones; over 75% were observed only once. The ten largest make up approximately 5% of the sample.

The cohort was made up of under 800 healthy bone marrow donors. At the time of sampling, all cohort members were nominally healthy, though unrecorded immune exposures were likely present. The donor tested CMV seropositive, placing the donor among the 250 to 350 seropositive members of the cohort. Every donor gave a peripheral blood sample, and the peripheral blood mononuclear cells from that sample were used for TCR beta sequencing. The Qiagen DNeasy Blood Extraction Kit was used to extract genomic DNA from the blood cell samples. There are 13 amino acids in the CDR3, from cysteine to phenylalanine inclusive. This entry keeps only the CDR3 DNA: 39 bases, framed from base 1. V gives up 8 bases and J gives up 8 bases, and the segment between their germline ends measures 15 bases. For CDR1 and CDR2, the germline V gene (reference sequence) lists MNHNY and SVGAGI. This clone was found a few times. Its antigen specificity is not known. Base qualities were left out, and no much larger clone turns up one base away.

The receptor chain draws on TRBV6-6 and TRBJ1-4, with TRBD1 as a weak D call on 6 bases. Sequencing was performed on PBMCs. The sequence came from a man between 25 and 39 years old in good health and CMV-seropositive. The encoded CDR3 is CASHRPGQEKLFF. The bases read TGTGCCAGCCATCGACCAGGACAGGAAAAACTGTTTTTT.